This T cell receptor (beta chain) originates from a study of beta chain features in type 1 diabetes. Study summary: Age, gender and cell yields were alike across patients and healthy donors.

Germline V gene lookup returns CDR1 SGDLS and CDR2 YYNGEE. The CDR3 totals 15 residues. The V gene lost 0 bases and the J gene lost 1 base, with 9 bases spanning the gap. Study findings and constraints: Short templates might get an advantage during PCR, and this would be equal in patients and controls. Type 1 diabetes patients had TCRB CDR3s that were shorter (moderately but significantly so) in all four CD4+ subsets. Patients with type 1 diabetes showed fewer VDJ junction insertions and more deletions. The naive, central memory and Treg TCRB repertoires of patients appeared to be more similar to one another than those of healthy donors.

Reverse transcription of all isolated RNA meant that expressed TCRB transcripts were sequenced. Generated by immunoSEQ multiplex PCR, the TCRdb table keeps only in-frame clones and is missing some. Among almost 350,000 clones, around 8.5% were seen once, and the ten largest hold less than 1.2%. This clone was detected a few times. Antigen specificity is unknown. This TCR came from a man aged 30 to 45 with type 1 diabetes. Sequenced sample: central memory CD4+ T cells from blood. This chain connects TRBV9 to TRBJ2-3; D remains ambiguous. This CDR3 reads CASSVGGYRTDTQYF. The CDR3 bases are TGTGCCAGCAGCGTAGGGGGATACCGCACAGATACGCAGTATTTT.